This T cell receptor (beta chain) was captured by sequencing in a study of T cells in Graves' hyperthyroidism and ophthalmopathy. Study-level findings and limits: A median roughly 6.6 months before onset, the model predicted ophthalmopathy. The majority of expanded thyroid clonotypes above 0.001 also appeared in blood.

Blood was drawn at first hyperthyroidism diagnosis, before any ophthalmopathy symptoms. This clonotype was recorded many times. Its antigen is currently unknown. This may be a read error: a much more frequent sequence differs by one nucleotide. This CDR3 is built from 15 residues. Germline V lookup: CDR1 MDHEN, CDR2 SYDVKM. Authors of the study amplified TCR beta CDR3 regions from RNA transcripts. RT-PCR in the first round (using the HTBI primer set) targeted the TCR CDR3. TCRdb analysed the multiplex PCR reads with MiXCR anew, one entry per CDR3 protein. This sample carries around 300,000 distinct CDR3 sequences, 25% to 30% of them seen once, and the ten largest clones take about a quarter.

V is TRBV28 and J is TRBJ2-5, with TRBD1 as a possible D gene (5 bases). The sequence was collected from a man aged 35 to 55 with Graves' hyperthyroidism that later progressed to Graves' ophthalmopathy. The sequenced sample was blood. The CDR3 coding sequence is TGTGCCAGCATTCCTGGGGTACAGGTGCAAGGGACCCAGTACTTC. This translates into CASIPGVQVQGTQYF.